Listed below are T cell receptor beta chains from one sample, sequenced in a study of naive and memory T cell subsets. Each CDR3 protein gets one entry after TCRdb re-called the 5' RACE reads with MiXCR. The sample lists tens of thousands of distinct CDR3 sequences; 7.6% were seen once. These receptors were collected from a female donor in good health. The CDR3 runs from the conserved cysteine through the conserved F or W. D genes are given only for firm matches. The size entry is marked missing in some rows and otherwise reads once, few, many or a size class.

>many|TRBV14|TRBJ1-1|13|NA
TGTGCCAGCAGCCAAGTTCGGGGCACTGAAGCTTTCTTT
CASSQVRGTEAFF
>many|TRBV5-1|TRBJ1-2|16|TRBD1
TGCGCCAGCCAATCCGGAGGGACAGGGGGCGGCTATGGCTACACCTTC
CASQSGGTGGGYGYTF
>NA|TRBV19|TRBJ2-1|18|NA
TGTGCCAGTAGTACCCCCATGGGAGGCCTCATCTCCTACAATGAGCAGTTCTTC
CASSTPMGGLISYNEQFF
>NA|TRBV19|TRBJ1-4|14|TRBD1
TGTGCCAGTAGTATGCAGGGGGCCATAACAGGGATGTTTTTT
CASSMQGAITGMFF
>few|TRBV7-9|TRBJ2-1|16|NA
TGTGCCAGCAGCCCCAGTGGCCTGGGGAGATTGAATGAGCAGTTCTTC
CASSPSGLGRLNEQFF
>NA|TRBV4-3|TRBJ2-1|15|NA
TGCGCCAGCAGCCAACTAAAAACCCCCTACAATGAGCAGTTCTTC
CASSQLKTPYNEQFF
>few|TRBV7-9|TRBJ2-3|15|TRBD2
TGTGCCAGCAGCAGGTCCAGCGGGGGTTCGGATACGCAGTATTTT
CASSRSSGGSDTQYF
>few|TRBV4-3|TRBJ1-2|16|NA
TGCGCCAGCAGCCAAGCTCCTTTAAGTGCGGTCTATGGCTACACCTTC
CASSQAPLSAVYGYTF
>NA|TRBV19|TRBJ1-5|17|NA
TGTGCCAGTAGTTCCCCCCCCGGGAGGGGGAGCAATCAGCCCCAGCATTTT
CASSSPPGRGSNQPQHF
>NA|TRBV9|TRBJ1-2|15|TRBD1
TGTGCCAGCAGGGGACAGGGAAGTTCCAACTATGGCGACACCTTC
CASRGQGSSNYGDTF
>many|TRBV2|TRBJ2-7|14|NA
TGTGCCAGCAGTGAAGGATACGGGCCCTACGAGCAGTACTTC
CASSEGYGPYEQYF
>few|TRBV18|TRBJ2-1|16|TRBD2
TGTGCCAGCTCACCAGGTGCGAGACTAGCGGTGAATGAGCAGTTCTTC
CASSPGARLAVNEQFF
>few|TRBV20-1|TRBJ1-3|13|NA
TGCAGTGCTGAGGAGGGGTTTGGAAACACCATATATTTT
CSAEEGFGNTIYF
>NA|TRBV7-9|TRBJ2-7|12|TRBD1
TGTGCCAGCAGTAAACAGGGGGACGAGCAGTACTTC
CASSKQGDEQYF
>few|TRBV7-2|TRBJ1-1|15|NA
TGTGCCAGCAGCTTAGATGCGGGGGAGGGATCTGAAGCTTTCTTT
CASSLDAGEGSEAFF
>many|TRBV12-3/TRBV12-4|TRBJ1-2|15|NA
TGTGCCAGCAGTTTAACGAGGGTTGGACCCTATGGCTACACCTTC
CASSLTRVGPYGYTF
>many|TRBV29-1|TRBJ1-1|12|NA
TGCAGCGTAGCCCCGATGAACACTGAAGCTTTCTTT
CSVAPMNTEAFF
>many|TRBV5-1|TRBJ1-1|15|TRBD1
TGCGCCAGCAGGGGGGGGACAGGGATGAACACTGAAGCTTTCTTT
CASRGGTGMNTEAFF
>few|TRBV20-1|TRBJ2-7|13|NA
TGCAGCTTTCGTTTTGCGAACTCCTACGAGCAGTACTTC
CSFRFANSYEQYF
>many|TRBV7-2|TRBJ1-2|12|TRBD1
TGTGCCAGCAGCTTGACAGGGAATGGCTACACCTTC
CASSLTGNGYTF
>few|TRBV20-1|TRBJ2-4|14|NA
TGCAGTGCTAGCTCGGGGGCAGCCAAAAACATTCAGTACTTC
CSASSGAAKNIQYF
>few|TRBV6-1|TRBJ1-5|14|NA
TGTGCCAGCACGGGGGTACACTGTTATCAGCCCCAGCATTTT
CASTGVHCYQPQHF
>few|TRBV19|TRBJ2-1|15|TRBD1
TGTGCCAGTAGTAGGCGGCAGGGGGCTGGGGATGAGCAGTTCTTC
CASSRRQGAGDEQFF
>NA|TRBV12-3/TRBV12-4|TRBJ1-4|17|NA
TGTGCCAGCAGTTCGCCTCGGGACGGCCAAACTAATGAAAAACTGTTTTTT
CASSSPRDGQTNEKLFF
>NA|TRBV29-1|TRBJ2-1|13|TRBD2
TGCAGCGGCCTAGCGGGGCCACTCAATGAGCAGTTCTTC
CSGLAGPLNEQFF
>many|TRBV7-2|TRBJ1-6|15|TRBD1
TGTGCCAGCAGTTGGGGACAGGGTGATTCTTCACCCCTCCACTTT
CASSWGQGDSSPLHF
>few|TRBV29-1|TRBJ1-2|13|NA
TGCAGCGTTGTGGGGATGGGGACTTATGGCTACACCTTC
CSVVGMGTYGYTF
>NA|TRBV5-6|TRBJ2-1|16|TRBD2
TGTGCCAGCGGAACCGCCCACGGGGGGTACTACAATGAGCAGTTCTTC
CASGTAHGGYYNEQFF
>many|TRBV20-1|TRBJ2-2|13|NA
TGCAGTGCTACCAGGGGTAGCACCGGGGAGCTGTTTTTT
CSATRGSTGELFF
>few|TRBV12-3/TRBV12-4|TRBJ1-6|14|NA
TGTGCCAGCAGTCCACAGGGTTTTTATTCACCCCTCCACTTT
CASSPQGFYSPLHF
>few|TRBV6-6|TRBJ1-6|14|NA
TGTGCCAGCAGCTTTGGGGGGGGGGGTTCACCCCTCCACTTT
CASSFGGGGSPLHF
>few|TRBV11-1|TRBJ2-1|16|NA
TGTGCCAGCAGCGATGAGCGCCAGGGAAGGGCAAATGAGCAGTTCTTC
CASSDERQGRANEQFF
>NA|TRBV7-3|TRBJ2-1|16|NA
TGTGCCAGCAGCCCCAGGGGGGACAGTAACTACAATGAGCAGTTCTTC
CASSPRGDSNYNEQFF
>NA|TRBV20-1|TRBJ1-6|14|TRBD1
TGCAGTGCGCCTACCGGGACAGGTGTGTCACCCCTCCACTTT
CSAPTGTGVSPLHF
>few|TRBV20-1|TRBJ2-3|12|TRBD2
TGCAGTGCTAGGACTAGCGGAGATACGCAGTATTTT
CSARTSGDTQYF
>few|TRBV12-3/TRBV12-4|TRBJ1-1|14|NA
TGTGCCAGCAGTTTTAGGCTGGGGAACACTGAAGCTTTCTTT
CASSFRLGNTEAFF
>NA|TRBV20-1|TRBJ1-1|12|TRBD1
TGCAGTGCTTTTACCAGGGGGCCTGTGGCTTTCTTT
CSAFTRGPVAFF
>many|TRBV7-2|TRBJ2-1|14|NA
TGTGCCAGCAGCTTAGTCTGGGCAGACAATGAGCAGTTCTTC
CASSLVWADNEQFF
>many|TRBV7-2|TRBJ2-6|15|TRBD1
TGTGCCAGCGGGACAGCCCCGGGAAGGGCCAACGTCCTGACTTTC
CASGTAPGRANVLTF
>NA|TRBV3-1|TRBJ1-1|14|NA
TGTGCCAGCAGCCGGGACGGCATGAACACTGAAGCTTTCTTT
CASSRDGMNTEAFF
>many|TRBV7-6|TRBJ1-6|20|TRBD1
TGTGCCAGCAGCCCTTTGGGCAGGGGGTTACATAGCTCCTATAATTCACCCCTCCACTTT
CASSPLGRGLHSSYNSPLHF
>many|TRBV7-9|TRBJ1-1|13|NA
TGTGCCAGCAGCGCCAAGGTGAACACTGAAGCTTTCTTT
CASSAKVNTEAFF
>few|TRBV27|TRBJ2-7|13|NA
TGTGCCAGCGGGGCTAAGAGCTCCTACGAGCAGTACTTC
CASGAKSSYEQYF
>few|TRBV12-3/TRBV12-4|TRBJ1-1|15|NA
TGTGCCAGCAGTCCCCTGACCGTTATGAACACTGAAGCTTTCTTT
CASSPLTVMNTEAFF
>many|TRBV5-4|TRBJ2-1|16|TRBD1
TGTGCCAGCAGCAAGGAGGACAGGGGGCGATACAATGAGCAGTTCTTC
CASSKEDRGRYNEQFF
>few|TRBV12-5|TRBJ2-4|14|NA
TGTGCTAGTGGCAGGAGTGAAGCCAAAAACATTCAGTACTTC
CASGRSEAKNIQYF
>many|TRBV3-1|TRBJ2-4|14|TRBD1
TGTGCCAGCAGTGCTCGACAGGGGCTAAACATTCAGTACTTC
CASSARQGLNIQYF
>many|TRBV6-6|TRBJ1-4|18|NA
TGTGCCAGCAGTTACTCCCGCGTCGGGGGTGCAACTAATGAAAAACTGTTTTTT
CASSYSRVGGATNEKLFF
>many|TRBV6-2/TRBV6-3|TRBJ2-7|14|TRBD2
TGTGCCAGCAGTACCCCGAGCGGGGGGTTCGAGCAGTACTTC
CASSTPSGGFEQYF
>many|TRBV6-5|TRBJ1-5|15|NA
TGTGCCAGCAACCCCACCACAGGGTTCAATCAGCCCCAGCATTTT
CASNPTTGFNQPQHF
>few|TRBV6-2/TRBV6-3|TRBJ2-3|18|TRBD2
TGTGCCAGCAGTCTCGGGACTAGCGGGGGGGTAGGCACAGATACGCAGTATTTT
CASSLGTSGGVGTDTQYF
>many|TRBV20-1|TRBJ1-2|13|NA
TGCAGTGCTAGAGATTGGACGAACTATGGCTACACCTTC
CSARDWTNYGYTF
>many|TRBV4-2|TRBJ2-3|16|TRBD2
TGTGCCAGCAGTCGGAATAGCGGGGGGGCGACAGATACGCAGTATTTT
CASSRNSGGATDTQYF